Reported below is one T cell receptor (beta chain). Its antigen is currently not known. No qualities accompany the bases; no much larger clone lies one base away. Trimming removed 3 bases from V and 5 bases from J; the gene matches leave 9 bases unexplained. CDR1 and CDR2, per the germline V gene, are SGHNT and YENEEA. From its cysteine to its phenylalanine, the CDR3 spans 16 amino acids. Just the 48-base CDR3 DNA is kept, in frame starting at base 1. This record comes from a study of vaccination and CD4 T cells after COVID-19 (dated by TCRdb to 2021 to 2024). In the study overall: Convalescent patients had a positive SARS-CoV-2 result on nasal swab PCR, and of these patients, several had mild disease and one had severe disease. In the convalescent cohort there were six males and four females, among whom were two Hispanic individuals, seven Caucasians, two Asians and one multiracial person. Participants got two doses of the Pfizer-BioNTech BNT162b2 vaccine (n=8) or two doses of the Moderna mRNA-1273 vaccine (n=2). Post-COVID blood samples from convalescent patients were collected a median of roughly 100 days after diagnosis, with a range of roughly 30 to 170 days. The time from the second vaccine dose to post-vaccine blood sampling had a median of roughly 70 days and ranged from roughly 13 to 241 days. The cultures were stimulated with overlapping spike peptide pools from SARS-CoV-2 and from the common cold coronaviruses HCoV-NL63, HCoV-OC43 and HCoV-229E. Control cultures received a CEFX viral epitope pool as the positive control, an HIV-1 Nef peptide pool as the negative control, or no peptide. In ten to eleven COVID-19 convalescent patients and 4 infection-naive healthy vaccine recipients, the spike-specific CD4+ TCR repertoire before mRNA vaccination was compared with the repertoire after mRNA vaccination. Results and caveats for the whole study, not just this receptor: Among the post-vaccine SARS-CoV-2-reactive clones in convalescent patients, a median around 86% showed up only after vaccination, which suggests vaccine-specific priming. Of the vaccine-specific clones in convalescent patients, 304 of 307, or nearly all, reacted only to SARS-CoV-2 spike and did not cross-react with common cold coronaviruses. The number of convalescent patients in the study was relatively small, and the study did not examine early timepoints following natural infection. An increase in the median number of SARS-CoV-2-reactive clonotypes from approximately 21 after infection to 38 after vaccination was observed, but the change was not found to be significant.

Libraries came from PCR. DNA from cultured CD4+ T cells underwent TCR sequencing with the Oncomine TCR Beta short-read assay at the Johns Hopkins FTIC core. The QIAamp micro DNA kit was used to extract genomic DNA from the cultured CD4+ T cells. Oncomine TCR Beta libraries from cultured CD4+ T cells were pooled using unique dual indexes and sequenced on an Illumina iSeq 100. Concerning the study's data processing: Non-productive sequences were removed, and CDR3s that did not start with C, did not end with F or W, or were shorter than 7 amino acids were discarded. The MANAFEST web application identified antigen-specific clonotypes by comparing peptide-stimulated wells against reference wells and other culture wells. To be called positive, a clone needed an FDR below 0.05, an odds ratio above 5, and a productive frequency above 0.1% in at least two of three replicate wells. A clonotype counted as cross-reactive if it showed significant expansion both in the SARS-CoV-2 spike wells and in at least one common cold coronavirus spike condition. CDR3 homology was assessed with Levenshtein distances (stringdist) and unrooted phylogenetic trees (ape) in R version 3.6.1. In TCRdb, the public reads were trimmed at Q25 with fastp and aligned with MiXCR, with productive beta chains retained. Under each unique CDR3 protein, matching rows form one entry showing the most common genes and DNA. TCRdb, not the authors, supplied the V and J calls. Counted in this sample were about 19,000 distinct CDR3 sequences; 56% of them appeared once. Of the sample, roughly 10% falls within the top ten clones.

The meaning of the sample's treatment or condition label: roughly 10-day PBMC culture with coronavirus spike peptide pools or control peptides (ViraFEST assay). The ViraFEST assay was used in the study, in which antigen-specific T cells were expanded with peptide pools and expanded clonotypes were subsequently identified by TCR sequencing. The convalescent patients' positive SARS-CoV-2 PCR tests fell between March and December 2020, which was before the Alpha, Beta and Delta variants emerged in the United States. About 1.8 million PBMCs per well were cultured in IMDM with roughly 5.5% human AB serum and 9 to 10 IU/ml IL-2, plus 10 ug/ml peptide pools. Half of the culture medium was replaced with fresh IL-2-containing medium on days 3 and 7. After around 11 days of culture, CD4+ T cells were isolated by negative selection using the EasySep CD4+ T cell isolation kit. Ficoll-Paque Plus gradient centrifugation was used to isolate PBMCs from whole blood, and the isolated PBMCs were then either used fresh or cryopreserved at -140C. Each culture condition was generally run in triplicate wells.

The sequence was obtained from a human donor who had recovered from COVID-19. Recombination linked TRBV11-3 to TRBJ1-1; 10 central bases correspond to TRBD1. The specimen sequenced was CD4+ T cells from blood, cultured in vitro. The CDR3 reads CASSFRGDRGPTEAFF. The bases read TGTGCCAGCAGCTTTAGAGGAGACAGGGGGCCAACTGAAGCTTTCTTT. This CDR3, with the reference TRBV11-3 and TRBJ1-1 proteins standing in past its ends, gives the full variable domain EAGVVQSPRYKIIEKKQPVAFWCNPISGHNTLYWYLQNLGQGPELLIRYENEEAVDDSQLPKDRFSAERLKGVDSTLKIQPAELGDSAVYLCASSFRGDRGPTEAFFGQGTRLTVV.